Included here is one T cell receptor (beta chain) sequence, with context. This record belongs to a study of blood T cell repertoires in COVID-19. Study at large: Italy, Spain and the United States were the sources of the convalescent and acute COVID-19 samples.

This CDR3 spans 15 amino acids. The ends were cut back, 2 bases at V and 4 bases at J, with 15 bases in the middle. Germline-derived CDR1 and CDR2 are MDHEN and SYDVKM. As originally analysed: The authors estimated nucleated cell counts from reference gene primer amplification. Sequenced by immunoSEQ multiplex PCR; TCRdb stores in-frame clones only, minus some. That table furnishes V, J and clone size, whereas the DNA furnished D and trimming. Here the sample spans over 25,000 clones, roughly nine tenths being singletons. The V and J genes are TRBV28 and TRBJ2-7, with D possibly TRBD2 on 6 matching bases. Material for sequencing was peripheral blood. The clonotype was recovered from a human donor in a cohort sampled during active COVID-19. CDR3 protein: CASSLGGSILYEQYF. The CDR3 bases are TGTGCCAGCAGTTTAGGAGGGTCAATATTGTACGAGCAGTACTTC.